The 13 T cell receptor beta chains listed next were all sequenced from one sample in a study of shared clonotypes between healthy human individuals (dated by TCRdb to about 2020). Receptor libraries were prepared by the immunoSEQ multiplex PCR assay. This is the immuneACCESS table as TCRdb keeps it, with only in-frame sequences that have V and J called. A part of the clones is gone; compared with another copy, unresolved V genes explain less than half, and the rest is unexplained. The sample profile shows some 1 million clones; about three quarters of them were found once. Jointly, the top ten make up about 1.5% of the sample. Sequenced input: memory CD4+ T cells sorted from blood. The sample's cell subset or site label is to be understood as: CD45RA-negative fraction. These receptors were obtained from a man in his late teens or twenties in good health.

This chain links TRBV5-1 with TRBJ2-3; TRBD1 is a possible D gene (5 bases). The germline CDR1 and CDR2 sequences are SGHRS and YFSETQ. The CDR3 loop spans 15 amino acids. The ends were cut back, 5 bases at V and 0 bases at J, with 13 bases in the middle. The CDR3 loop is CASRFGHPSTDTQYF. CDR3 nucleotides: TGCGCCAGCAGATTCGGACACCCGAGCACAGATACGCAGTATTTT.

This clone was recorded once. CDR3 coding DNA: TGTGCCAGCAGTTTGATACTTGGAAGCTACGAGCAGTACTTC. Protein product: CASSLILGSYEQYF. The chain has TRBV6-5 and TRBJ2-7, with D hard to call. V lost 4 bases, J lost 3 bases, and 13 bases lay in between. This CDR3 region has 14 residues. Looked up from germline, CDR1 is MNHEY and CDR2 is SVGAGI.

The rearrangement joins TRBV5-1 to TRBJ2-5, with D perhaps given as TRBD1 or TRBD2 (6 bases each). CDR3 length: 16 residues. V gave up 4 bases and J gave up 5 bases, with 21 bases separating them. In germline, CDR1 is SGHRS, CDR2 YFSETQ. The CDR3 here is CASSKEPTGGGETQYF. In DNA form, the CDR3 reads TGCGCCAGCAGCAAGGAGCCGACCGGGGGCGGGGAGACCCAGTACTTC.

The chain links TRBV19 to TRBJ1-5; 9 bases align to TRBD1. The V segment lost 3 bases and the J segment 5 bases; nucleotides outside the gene matches: 2. There are 14 residues in the CDR3. The germline CDR1 and CDR2 sequences are LNHDA and SQIVND (reference sequence). The CDR3 protein is CASSITGGDQPQHF. The CDR3 nucleotides read TGTGCCAGTAGTATTACAGGGGGCGATCAGCCCCAGCATTTT. The full variable domain, with the rest looked up from reference TRBV19 and TRBJ1-5, is DGGITQSPKYLFRKEGQNVTLSCEQNLNHDAMYWYRQDPGQGLRLIYYSQIVNDFQKGDIAEGYSVSREKKESFPLTVTSAQKNPTAFYLCASSITGGDQPQHFGDGTRLSIL.

This clone was detected only a few times. The chain couples TRBV6-5 to TRBJ1-2; D is undetermined. The V and J ends lost 6 bases and 7 bases respectively, with 9 bases between them. CDR3 size: 11 residues. Germline V gene sequence: CDR1 MNHEY, CDR2 SVGAGI. CDR3: CASSSTAGYTF. In DNA, the CDR3 is TGTGCCAGCAGCTCCACCGCTGGCTACACCTTC.

The chain links TRBV7-9 to TRBJ2-5, with D perhaps matching TRBD2 (6 bases). The CDR3 totals 14 residues. Trimming took 5 bases from V and 4 from J, leaving 14 bases between them. The V gene's germline CDR1 is SEHNR and CDR2 FQNEAQ (reference sequence). CDR3 nucleotide sequence: TGTGCCAGCAGCGAAGAAGGGAGGAGAGAGACCCAGTACTTC. This gives the protein CASSEEGRRETQYF.

This clone was observed a few times. The chain recombines TRBV11-1 with TRBJ1-6, with D hard to call. The CDR3 is made up of 14 amino acids. The V end lost 1 base, the J end lost 9 bases, and 10 bases lay between the germline ends. Germline CDR1 reads SGHAT; CDR2 reads FQDESV (reference sequence). CDR3 sequence (DNA): TGTGCCAGCAGCTTAGTCTCGGGAATTTCACCCCTCCACTTT. This translates into CASSLVSGISPLHF.

The sample holds one count of this clone. This chain joins TRBV7-8 and TRBJ2-7; D remains unclear. The CDR3 totals 13 residues. In germline, CDR1 is SGHVS, CDR2 FQNEAQ. V gave up 0 bases and J gave up 2 bases, with 5 bases separating them. The CDR3 DNA is TGTGCCAGCAGCTTAGCACTCCCCTACGAGCAGTACTTC. As protein: CASSLALPYEQYF.

About this clone: Other DNA sequences in the same sample also yield this CDR3. This sequence joins TRBV9 and TRBJ2-5; 8 bases are a match to TRBD2. The V and J ends lost 0 bases and 4 bases, in that order; junction bases with no gene match: 2. Germline V gene data show CDR1 as SGDLS and CDR2 as YYNGEE. This CDR3 comprises 14 residues. In DNA form, the CDR3 reads TGTGCCAGCAGCGTAGGGGGACTAGGAGAGACCCAGTACTTC. It specifies CASSVGGLGETQYF.

The V and J genes are TRBV6-6 and TRBJ1-2; possibly TRBD1 for D (5 bases). The CDR3 totals 11 residues. The V end was cut by 9 bases, the J end by 7 bases, with 12 bases between. Per germline, CDR1 MNHNY and CDR2 SVGAGI (reference sequence). The CDR3 loop reads CASQMGGGYTF. Written as DNA, the CDR3 is TGTGCCAGTCAAATGGGGGGTGGCTACACCTTC.

About this clone itself: Different DNA sequences within this sample yield the same CDR3. The chain has TRBV6-1 and TRBJ1-2, with D unclear. There are 13 residues in the CDR3. CDR1 is MNHNS and CDR2 is SASEGT in the germline V gene. The V gene lost 2 bases and the J gene lost 2 bases, with 6 bases spanning the gap. The CDR3 region is CASSELGNYGYTF. CDR3 sequence (DNA): TGTGCCAGCAGTGAATTAGGGAACTATGGCTACACCTTC.

This chain joins TRBV2 and TRBJ2-3, with D possibly TRBD1 on 6 matching bases. Germline V gives CDR1 SNHLY, CDR2 FYNNEI. V gave up 6 bases and J gave up 6 bases, with 19 bases separating them. The CDR3 loop spans 15 amino acids. CDR3 DNA sequence: TGTGCCAGCAGAACAACAGGGTCCGACGGGGATACGCAGTATTTT. Amino acid sequence: CASRTTGSDGDTQYF.

Comment on this clone: The same CDR3 arises from other DNA sequences in this sample as well. The chain links TRBV7-8 to TRBJ1-5; D remains ambiguous. The CDR3 is 13 residues long. Germline-derived CDR1 and CDR2 are SGHVS and FQNEAQ. V shed 5 bases and J shed 5 bases, with 10 bases lying between them. The CDR3 region is CASSPGRDQPQHF. The CDR3 DNA reads as TGTGCCAGCAGCCCTGGACGGGATCAGCCCCAGCATTTT. The complete variable domain, with remaining parts taken from reference TRBV7-8 and TRBJ1-5, reads GAGVSQSPRYKVAKRGQDVALRCDPISGHVSLFWYQQALGQGPEFLTYFQNEAQLDKSGLPSDRFFAERPEGSVSTLKIQRTQQEDSAVYLCASSPGRDQPQHFGDGTRLSIL.